Listed below are T cell receptor beta chains from one sample, sequenced in a study of OX40 agonist ivuxolimab in advanced cancers. Measured with immunoSEQ multiplex PCR; TCRdb has only the in-frame clones, and not every one. The sample includes approximately 120,000 clones, 92% of them seen just once. Source: CD4+ or CD8+ T cells sorted from blood, taken in a trial of the OX40 agonist ivuxolimab. Receptor source: an adult with an advanced solid tumor such as melanoma, head and neck, liver or kidney cancer. CDR3s include the opening cysteine and the closing phenylalanine or tryptophan. D genes are given only for firm matches. Some rows have no size entry. The others give once, few or many, or a class for an expanded clone.

v_gene: TRBV2; d_gene: TRBD1; abundance: NA; j_gene: TRBJ1-1; CDR3aa: CASSKTDRVNTEAFF; CDR3nt: TGTGCCAGCAGTAAAACCGACAGGGTGAACACTGAAGCTTTCTTT
v_gene: TRBV7-2; d_gene: TRBD2; abundance: NA; j_gene: TRBJ2-1; CDR3aa: CASSLRLARESSYNEQFF; CDR3nt: TGTGCCAGCAGCCTGCGACTAGCTCGGGAAAGCTCCTACAATGAGCAGTTCTTC
v_gene: TRBV9; d_gene: NA; abundance: NA; j_gene: TRBJ2-2; CDR3aa: CASSPPLTGELFF; CDR3nt: TGTGCCAGCAGCCCACCCCTCACCGGGGAGCTGTTTTTT
v_gene: TRBV7-2; d_gene: NA; abundance: NA; j_gene: TRBJ2-2; CDR3aa: CASSYDGLRAGELFF; CDR3nt: TGTGCCAGCAGCTACGACGGTCTAAGGGCCGGGGAGCTGTTTTTT
v_gene: TRBV28; d_gene: TRBD1; abundance: NA; j_gene: TRBJ2-7; CDR3aa: CASSSFNPGQNYEQYF; CDR3nt: TGTGCCAGCAGTTCTTTTAATCCGGGACAGAACTACGAGCAGTACTTC
v_gene: TRBV2; d_gene: TRBD1; abundance: NA; j_gene: TRBJ2-7; CDR3aa: CASSRTGMRDYEQYF; CDR3nt: TGTGCCAGCAGTCGGACAGGGATGCGGGACTACGAGCAGTACTTC
v_gene: TRBV5-4; d_gene: NA; abundance: NA; j_gene: TRBJ1-4; CDR3aa: CASSLETREKLFF; CDR3nt: TGTGCCAGCAGCTTGGAGACTAGAGAAAAACTGTTTTTT
v_gene: TRBV10-3; d_gene: TRBD2; abundance: NA; j_gene: TRBJ2-7; CDR3aa: CAISESGLAGGEQYF; CDR3nt: TGTGCCATCAGTGAGTCGGGACTAGCGGGGGGCGAGCAGTACTTC
v_gene: TRBV27; d_gene: NA; abundance: NA; j_gene: TRBJ2-5; CDR3aa: CASSLSGQETQYF; CDR3nt: TGTGCCAGCAGTTTATCGGGTCAAGAGACCCAGTACTTC
v_gene: TRBV21-1; d_gene: NA; abundance: NA; j_gene: TRBJ2-3; CDR3aa: CASSKLNDTDTQYF; CDR3nt: TGTGCCAGCAGCAAACTCAACGACACAGATACGCAGTATTTT
v_gene: TRBV5-1; d_gene: NA; abundance: NA; j_gene: TRBJ2-7; CDR3aa: CASSLGSGTTYEQYF; CDR3nt: TGCGCCAGCAGCTTGGGTTCAGGGACCACCTACGAGCAGTACTTC
v_gene: TRBV7-2; d_gene: TRBD1; abundance: NA; j_gene: TRBJ2-5; CDR3aa: CASSVQGGRETQYF; CDR3nt: TGTGCCAGCAGCGTACAGGGGGGTAGGGAGACCCAGTACTTC
v_gene: TRBV9; d_gene: NA; abundance: NA; j_gene: TRBJ2-1; CDR3aa: CASSTGRVGGFEQFF; CDR3nt: TGTGCCAGCAGCACAGGACGGGTTGGGGGGTTTGAGCAGTTCTTC
v_gene: TRBV6-1; d_gene: NA; abundance: NA; j_gene: TRBJ1-4; CDR3aa: CASSEELGSLATNEKLFF; CDR3nt: TGTGCCAGCAGTGAGGAGCTGGGCAGCCTTGCAACTAATGAAAAACTGTTTTTT
v_gene: TRBV30; d_gene: NA; abundance: once; j_gene: TRBJ2-3; CDR3aa: CAWSVQLITDTQYF; CDR3nt: TGTGCCTGGAGTGTACAGCTAATCACAGATACGCAGTATTTT
v_gene: TRBV7-2; d_gene: TRBD2; abundance: NA; j_gene: TRBJ2-7; CDR3aa: CASSLDPSGRYEQYF; CDR3nt: TGTGCCAGCAGCTTAGACCCTAGCGGGAGATACGAGCAGTACTTC
v_gene: TRBV19; d_gene: TRBD2; abundance: once; j_gene: TRBJ2-5; CDR3aa: CASSPREGRLGTQYF; CDR3nt: TGTGCCAGTAGCCCCCGGGAGGGCCGGTTGGGGACCCAGTACTTC
v_gene: TRBV28; d_gene: NA; abundance: NA; j_gene: TRBJ2-7; CDR3aa: CASTTRLPLPEQYF; CDR3nt: TGTGCCAGCACCACTAGGTTGCCCCTCCCCGAGCAGTACTTC